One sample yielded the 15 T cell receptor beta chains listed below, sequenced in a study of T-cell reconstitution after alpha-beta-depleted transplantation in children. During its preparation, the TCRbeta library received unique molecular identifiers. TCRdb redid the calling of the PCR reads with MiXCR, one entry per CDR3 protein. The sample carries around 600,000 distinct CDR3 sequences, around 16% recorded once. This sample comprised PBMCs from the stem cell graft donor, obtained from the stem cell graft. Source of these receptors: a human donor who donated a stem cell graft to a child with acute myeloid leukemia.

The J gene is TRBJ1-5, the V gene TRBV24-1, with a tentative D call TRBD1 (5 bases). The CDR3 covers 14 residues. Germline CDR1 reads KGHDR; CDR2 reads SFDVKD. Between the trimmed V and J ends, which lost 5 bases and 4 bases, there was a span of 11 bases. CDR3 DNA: TGTGCCACCAGTGCCACAGGCCTAAATCAGCCCCAGCATTTT. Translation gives CATSATGLNQPQHF.

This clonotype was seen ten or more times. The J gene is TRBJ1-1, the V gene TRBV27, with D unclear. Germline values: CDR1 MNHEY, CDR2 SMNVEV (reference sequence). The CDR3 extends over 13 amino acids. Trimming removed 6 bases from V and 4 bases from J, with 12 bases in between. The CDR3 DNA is TGTGCCAGCAGCCTTGGAGGCCTCACTGAAGCTTTCTTT. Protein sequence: CASSLGGLTEAFF.

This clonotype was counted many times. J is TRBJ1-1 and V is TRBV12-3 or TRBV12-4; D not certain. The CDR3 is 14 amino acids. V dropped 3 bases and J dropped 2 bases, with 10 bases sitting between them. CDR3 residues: CASSLKALNTEAFF. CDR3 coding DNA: TGTGCCAGCAGTTTGAAGGCCCTTAACACTGAAGCTTTCTTT.

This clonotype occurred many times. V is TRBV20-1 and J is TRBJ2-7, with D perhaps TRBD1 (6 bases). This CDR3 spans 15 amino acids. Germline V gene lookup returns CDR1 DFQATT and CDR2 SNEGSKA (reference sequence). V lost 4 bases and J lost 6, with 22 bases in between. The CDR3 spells CSAIMGAPSPGEQYV. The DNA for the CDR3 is TGCAGTGCTATTATGGGGGCCCCGTCCCCAGGCGAGCAGTACGTC.

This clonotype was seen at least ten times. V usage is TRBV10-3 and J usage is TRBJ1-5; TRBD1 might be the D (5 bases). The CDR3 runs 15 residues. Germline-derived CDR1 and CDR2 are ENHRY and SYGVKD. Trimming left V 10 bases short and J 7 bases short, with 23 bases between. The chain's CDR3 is CATGPKGEVGQPQHF. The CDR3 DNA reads TGTGCCACCGGGCCGAAAGGGGAAGTAGGCCAGCCCCAGCATTTT.

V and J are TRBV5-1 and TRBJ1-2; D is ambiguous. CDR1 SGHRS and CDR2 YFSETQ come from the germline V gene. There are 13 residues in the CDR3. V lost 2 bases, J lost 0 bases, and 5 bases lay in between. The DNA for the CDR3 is TGCGCCAGCAGCTTCGAACCTAACTATGGCTACACCTTC. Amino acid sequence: CASSFEPNYGYTF.

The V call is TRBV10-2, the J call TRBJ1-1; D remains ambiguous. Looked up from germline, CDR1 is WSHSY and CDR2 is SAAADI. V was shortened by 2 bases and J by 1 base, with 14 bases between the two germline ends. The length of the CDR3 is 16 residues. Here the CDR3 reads CASSEMWAGGNTEAFF. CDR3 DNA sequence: TGCGCCAGCAGTGAGATGTGGGCGGGAGGGAACACTGAAGCTTTCTTT.

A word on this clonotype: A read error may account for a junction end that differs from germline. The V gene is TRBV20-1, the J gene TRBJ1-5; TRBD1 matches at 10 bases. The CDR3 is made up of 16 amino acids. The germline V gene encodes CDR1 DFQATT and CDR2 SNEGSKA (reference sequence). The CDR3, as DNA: TGCAGTGCTGTAGACAGGGGGCGTCCTGGCAATCAGCCCCACCATTTT. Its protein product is CSAVDRGRPGNQPHHF.

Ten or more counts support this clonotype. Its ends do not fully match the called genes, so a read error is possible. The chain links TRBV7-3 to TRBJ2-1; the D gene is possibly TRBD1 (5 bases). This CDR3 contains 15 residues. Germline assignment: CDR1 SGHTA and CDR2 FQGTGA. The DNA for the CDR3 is TGTGCCAGCACCTTACAGGCTAGCTCCTACAATGAGCAGTTCTTC. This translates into CASTLQASSYNEQFF.

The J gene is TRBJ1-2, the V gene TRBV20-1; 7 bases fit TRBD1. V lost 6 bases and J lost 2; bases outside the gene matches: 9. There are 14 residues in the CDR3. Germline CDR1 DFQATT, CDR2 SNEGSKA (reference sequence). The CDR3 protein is CSAIPTGENYGYTF. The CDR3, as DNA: TGCAGTGCAATACCTACAGGGGAAAACTATGGCTACACCTTC.

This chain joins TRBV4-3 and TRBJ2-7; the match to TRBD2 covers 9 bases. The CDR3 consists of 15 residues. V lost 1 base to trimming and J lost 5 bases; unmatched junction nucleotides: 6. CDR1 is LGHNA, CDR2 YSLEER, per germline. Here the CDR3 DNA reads TGCGCCAGCAGCCAAGGCTCTAGCGGGGTCCACGAGCAGTACTTC. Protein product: CASSQGSSGVHEQYF.

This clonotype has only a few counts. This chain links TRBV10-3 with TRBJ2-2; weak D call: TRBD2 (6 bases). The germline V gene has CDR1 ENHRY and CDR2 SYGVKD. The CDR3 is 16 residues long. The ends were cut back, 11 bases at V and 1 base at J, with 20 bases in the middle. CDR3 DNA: TGTGCCCCTATGACTAGGGGACCGGAGAACACCGGGGAGCTGTTTTTT. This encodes CAPMTRGPENTGELFF.

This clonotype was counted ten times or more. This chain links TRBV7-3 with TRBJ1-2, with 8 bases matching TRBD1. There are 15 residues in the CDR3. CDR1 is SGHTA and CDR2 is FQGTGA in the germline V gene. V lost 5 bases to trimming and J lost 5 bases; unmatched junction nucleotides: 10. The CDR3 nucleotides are TGTGCCAGCAGCCCTACCCCAGGGGGCGAGTATGGCTACACCTTC. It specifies CASSPTPGGEYGYTF.

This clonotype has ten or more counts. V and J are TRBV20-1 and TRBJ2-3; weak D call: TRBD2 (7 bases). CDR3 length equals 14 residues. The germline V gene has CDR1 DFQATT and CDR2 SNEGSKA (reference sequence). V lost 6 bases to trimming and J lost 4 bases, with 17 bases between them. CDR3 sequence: CSAPPWGGPDTQYF. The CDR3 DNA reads TGCAGTGCACCTCCTTGGGGGGGGCCAGATACGCAGTATTTT.

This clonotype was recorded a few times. CDR3: CASSQVGPTDTQYF. Here the CDR3 DNA reads TGCGCCAGCAGCCAAGTGGGCCCGACAGATACGCAGTATTTT. V gene TRBV4-1 combines with J gene TRBJ2-3; D gene uncertain. This CDR3 is built from 14 residues. The V end lost 1 base, the J end lost 3 bases, and 8 bases lay between the germline ends. Germline V gives CDR1 MGHRA, CDR2 YSYEKL.